These 15 T cell receptor beta chains came from one sample sequenced in a study of PD-1 blockade in classical Hodgkin lymphoma. Following autologous stem cell transplantation, relapse occurred in every patient, and exposure to brentuximab vedotin varied. Produced via immunoSEQ multiplex PCR; TCRdb's table is partial and in-frame only. The sample yields about 20,000 clones, about 73% seen once. This sample comprised peripheral blood mononuclear cells (PBMCs), obtained before the second cycle of nivolumab. All receptors derive from a human donor with classical Hodgkin lymphoma.

This clone came up a few times. The chain carries TRBV6-5 and TRBJ1-1; D is possibly TRBD1 (5 bases). CDR1 and CDR2 from the germline V gene are MNHEY and SVGAGI. Trimming took off 5 bases at V and 1 base at J, with 11 bases between the two ends. The CDR3 length is 14 residues. CDR3 sequence reads: CASSEEGRNTEAFF. The CDR3 nucleotides are TGTGCCAGCAGTGAAGAGGGACGGAACACTGAAGCTTTCTTT.

J is TRBJ2-2 and V is TRBV6-6; D is uncertain. This CDR3 comprises 13 residues. Germline CDR1 reads MNHNY; CDR2 reads SVGAGI (reference sequence). The ends were cut back, 5 bases at V and 6 bases at J, with 10 bases in the middle. CDR3 region: CASSPNPSGELFF. The DNA of the CDR3 is TGTGCCAGCAGTCCTAATCCCTCCGGGGAGCTGTTTTTT.

The chain couples TRBV7-9 to TRBJ2-7; maybe TRBD1 (6 bases). In germline, CDR1 is SEHNR, CDR2 FQNEAQ (reference sequence). V was clipped by 5 bases and J by 7 bases, with 21 bases between them. The CDR3 runs 15 residues. The CDR3 sequence is CASSRQPTGFGEQYF. The CDR3 DNA follows: TGTGCCAGCAGCCGCCAGCCTACAGGGTTCGGAGAGCAGTACTTC.

The CDR3 is CASSEDFPTEQYF. The CDR3 nucleotides are TGTGCCAGCAGTGAAGACTTCCCTACCGAGCAGTACTTC. The chain combines TRBV6-5 with TRBJ2-7; D gene unclear. CDR1 MNHEY and CDR2 SVGAGI come from the germline V gene. Trimming took off 5 bases at V and 6 bases at J, with 14 bases between the two ends. This CDR3 contains 13 residues.

The gene calls are TRBV11-2 and TRBJ1-1, with D hard to call. There are 14 residues in the CDR3. V was trimmed by 2 bases and J by 1 base, leaving 8 bases between them. Germline V gene data show CDR1 as SGHAT and CDR2 as FQNNGV. CDR3 region: CASSLSGRNTEAFF. For the CDR3, the DNA is TGTGCCAGCAGCTTATCAGGACGGAACACTGAAGCTTTCTTT.

The V gene is TRBV2, the J gene TRBJ1-1; TRBD1 matches at 9 bases. This CDR3 is built from 18 residues. V lost 6 bases to trimming and J lost 1 base; unmatched junction nucleotides: 15. The germline V gene has CDR1 SNHLY and CDR2 FYNNEI. CDR3 nucleotides: TGTGCCAGCAGATCCCCGGGACAGGGACCATTAGCGAACACTGAAGCTTTCTTT. This sequence encodes CASRSPGQGPLANTEAFF.

This rearrangement joins TRBV28 to TRBJ1-5, with D possibly matching TRBD1 (6 bases). CDR3 length: 13 amino acids. V was trimmed by 5 bases and J by 6 bases, leaving 11 bases between them. Per the germline V gene, CDR1 is MDHEN and CDR2 is SYDVKM. CDR3 loop: CASSPGAGQPQHF. The CDR3, as DNA: TGTGCCAGCAGTCCAGGGGCGGGTCAGCCCCAGCATTTT.

In this sample, this clone turned up a few times. The V and J genes are TRBV7-9 and TRBJ2-7; D is unresolved. This CDR3 contains 14 residues. V was pared by 4 bases and J by 3 bases, with 13 bases between. The germline V gene has CDR1 SEHNR and CDR2 FQNEAQ (reference sequence). This chain's CDR3 is CASSWSGRDYEQYF. As DNA, the CDR3 is TGTGCCAGCAGCTGGTCGGGCAGAGACTACGAGCAGTACTTC. The whole variable domain, remainder taken from reference TRBV7-9 and TRBJ2-7, is DTGVSQNPRHKITKRGQNVTFRCDPISEHNRLYWYRQTLGQGPEFLTYFQNEAQLEKSRLLSDRFSAERPKGSFSTLEIQRTEQGDSAMYLCASSWSGRDYEQYFGPGTRLTVT.

This rearrangement joins TRBV2 to TRBJ2-1; 7 bases fit TRBD2. V gave up 5 bases and J gave up 4 bases; unmatched junction bases: 5. CDR1 SNHLY and CDR2 FYNNEI come from the germline V gene. This CDR3 has 14 amino acids. CDR3 in amino acids: CASSPGLVYNEQFF. DNA for the CDR3: TGTGCCAGCAGTCCCGGACTAGTGTACAATGAGCAGTTCTTC. The full variable domain, completed using reference TRBV2 and TRBJ2-1, is EPEVTQTPSHQVTQMGQEVILRCVPISNHLYFYWYRQILGQKVEFLVSFYNNEISEKSEIFDDQFSVERPDGSNFTLKIRSTKLEDSAMYFCASSPGLVYNEQFFGPGTRLTVL.

The chain carries TRBV7-2 and TRBJ2-7; D is ambiguous. CDR3 length: 15 amino acids. The V end was cut by 0 bases, the J end by 1 base, with 10 bases between. CDR1 and CDR2 (germline): SGHTA, FQGNSA. This CDR3 reads CASSLARGTSYEQYF. The DNA for the CDR3 is TGTGCCAGCAGCTTAGCGCGCGGCACTTCCTACGAGCAGTACTTC.

V gene TRBV2 combines with J gene TRBJ1-1; 8 bases are shared with TRBD1. Unmatched junction bases numbered 7, after V lost 6 bases and J lost 1 base. The CDR3 loop spans 15 amino acids. Germline assignment: CDR1 SNHLY and CDR2 FYNNEI. Here the CDR3 DNA reads TGTGCCAGCAGCCAGACAGGGGACCGGAACACTGAAGCTTTCTTT. Residues: CASSQTGDRNTEAFF.

The chain recombines TRBV7-2 with TRBJ2-2, with 10 positions matching TRBD2. Trimming at V came to 7 bases and at J to 7 bases, leaving 3 bases not matched to a gene. The germline CDR1 and CDR2 sequences are SGHTA and FQGNSA. This CDR3 has 13 residues. The CDR3 nucleotides read TGTGCCAGCACTAGCGGGAGCGGCGGGGAGCTGTTTTTT. Protein product: CASTSGSGGELFF.

The chain combines TRBV25-1 with TRBJ1-1; TRBD1 might be the D (5 bases). CDR1 is MGHDK and CDR2 is SYGVNS in the germline V gene. The V and J ends lost 7 bases and 3 bases respectively, with 15 bases between them. This CDR3 has 14 amino acids. This chain's CDR3 is CASNRQGLDTEAFF. CDR3 in DNA: TGTGCCAGCAACAGGCAGGGTTTGGACACTGAAGCTTTCTTT.

The V call is TRBV6-1, the J call TRBJ2-7; possible D gene TRBD2, 6 bases. CDR3 length equals 15 residues. CDR1 and CDR2 from the germline V gene are MNHNS and SASEGT. Trimming shortened V by 0 bases and J by 5 bases, and 14 bases separated the two germline ends. CDR3 loop: CASSEASMGGDEQYF. CDR3 DNA sequence: TGTGCCAGCAGTGAAGCTAGTATGGGAGGCGACGAGCAGTACTTC.

This clone was recorded a few times. This rearrangement joins TRBV15 to TRBJ2-7, with no clear D. Germline values: CDR1 LNHNV, CDR2 YYDKDF (reference sequence). The length of the CDR3 is 13 residues. V shed 0 bases and J shed 6 bases, with 9 bases lying between them. This CDR3 reads CATSREWQAEQYF. DNA of the CDR3: TGTGCCACCAGCAGAGAATGGCAGGCCGAGCAGTACTTC. Full variable domain (outside the CDR3, taken from reference TRBV15 and TRBJ2-7): DAMVIQNPRYQVTQFGKPVTLSCSQTLNHNVMYWYQQKSSQAPKLLFHYYDKDFNNEADTPDNFQSRRPNTSFCFLDIRSPGLGDTAMYLCATSREWQAEQYFGPGTRLTVT.